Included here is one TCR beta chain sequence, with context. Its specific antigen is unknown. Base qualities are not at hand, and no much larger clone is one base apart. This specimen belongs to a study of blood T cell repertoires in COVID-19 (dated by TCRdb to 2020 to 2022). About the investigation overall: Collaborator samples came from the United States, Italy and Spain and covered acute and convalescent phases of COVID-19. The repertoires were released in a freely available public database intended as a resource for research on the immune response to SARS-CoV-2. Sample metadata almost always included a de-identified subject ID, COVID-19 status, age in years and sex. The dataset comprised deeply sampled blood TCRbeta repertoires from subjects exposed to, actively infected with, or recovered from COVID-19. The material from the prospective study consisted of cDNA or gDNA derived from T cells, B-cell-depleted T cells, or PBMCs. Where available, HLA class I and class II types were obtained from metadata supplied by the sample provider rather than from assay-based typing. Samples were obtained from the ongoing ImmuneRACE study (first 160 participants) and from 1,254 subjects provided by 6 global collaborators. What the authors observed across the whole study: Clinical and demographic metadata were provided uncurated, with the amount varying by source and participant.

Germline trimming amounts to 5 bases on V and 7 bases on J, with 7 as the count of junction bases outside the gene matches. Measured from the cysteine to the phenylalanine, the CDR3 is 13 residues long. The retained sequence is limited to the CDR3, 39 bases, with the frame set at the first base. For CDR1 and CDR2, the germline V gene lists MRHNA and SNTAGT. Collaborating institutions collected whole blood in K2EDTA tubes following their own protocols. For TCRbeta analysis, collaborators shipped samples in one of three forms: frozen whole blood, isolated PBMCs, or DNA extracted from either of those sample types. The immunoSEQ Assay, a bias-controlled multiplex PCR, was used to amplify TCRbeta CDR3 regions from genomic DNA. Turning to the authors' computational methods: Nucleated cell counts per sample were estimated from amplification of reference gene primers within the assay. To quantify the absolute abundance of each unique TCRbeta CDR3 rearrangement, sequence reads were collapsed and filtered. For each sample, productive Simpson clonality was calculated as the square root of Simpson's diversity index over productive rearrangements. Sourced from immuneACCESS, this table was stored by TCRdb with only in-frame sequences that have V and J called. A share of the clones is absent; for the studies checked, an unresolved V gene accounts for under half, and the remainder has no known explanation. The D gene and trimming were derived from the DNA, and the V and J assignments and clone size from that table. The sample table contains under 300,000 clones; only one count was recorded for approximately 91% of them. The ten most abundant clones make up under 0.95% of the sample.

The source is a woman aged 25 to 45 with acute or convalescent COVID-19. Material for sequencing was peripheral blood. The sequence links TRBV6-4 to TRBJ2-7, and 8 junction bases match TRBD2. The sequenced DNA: TGTGCCAGCAGTAAGAGCGGGAGTTGGGAGCAGTACTTC. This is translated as CASSKSGSWEQYF.